This entry concerns a single T cell receptor (beta chain). The data belong to a study of shared clonotypes between healthy human individuals. The CDR3 has 13 residues. Germline CDR1 reads GTSNPN; CDR2 reads SVGIG (reference sequence). With 1 base removed from V and 7 bases from J, the gap between germline ends came to 10 bases. CD8 cells regarded as naive lacked CD45RO, were positively chosen for CCR7, and omitted terminally differentiated effector memory CD45RA+ cells. Data came from immunoSEQ multiplex PCR; TCRdb stores just in-frame clones and leaves some out. The data hold about 2 million clones, with about 95% observed a single time.

The receptor was isolated from a man younger than 30 in good health. The chain recombines TRBV30 with TRBJ1-4; unclear D gene. Sequencing was done on a sample of naive CD8+ T cells sorted from blood. Here the CDR3 DNA reads TGTGCCTGGAGTGCTCAGCCGGGTGAAAAACTGTTTTTT. Its protein product is CAWSAQPGEKLFF.